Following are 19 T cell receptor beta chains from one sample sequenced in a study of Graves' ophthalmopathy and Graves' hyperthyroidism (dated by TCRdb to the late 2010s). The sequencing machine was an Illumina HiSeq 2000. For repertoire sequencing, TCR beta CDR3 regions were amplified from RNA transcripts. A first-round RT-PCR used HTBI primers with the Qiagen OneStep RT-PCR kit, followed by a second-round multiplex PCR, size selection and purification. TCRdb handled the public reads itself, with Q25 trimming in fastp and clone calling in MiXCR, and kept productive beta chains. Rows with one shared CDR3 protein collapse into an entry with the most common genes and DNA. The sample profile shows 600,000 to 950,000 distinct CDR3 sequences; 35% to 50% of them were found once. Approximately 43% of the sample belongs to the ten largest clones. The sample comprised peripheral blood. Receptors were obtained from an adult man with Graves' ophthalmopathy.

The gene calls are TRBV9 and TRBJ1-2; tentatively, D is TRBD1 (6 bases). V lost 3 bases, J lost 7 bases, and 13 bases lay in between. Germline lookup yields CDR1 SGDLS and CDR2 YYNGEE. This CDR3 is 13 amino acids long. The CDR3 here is CASSAGGAGGYTF. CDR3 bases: TGTGCCAGCAGCGCGGGGGGCGCGGGTGGCTACACCTTC.

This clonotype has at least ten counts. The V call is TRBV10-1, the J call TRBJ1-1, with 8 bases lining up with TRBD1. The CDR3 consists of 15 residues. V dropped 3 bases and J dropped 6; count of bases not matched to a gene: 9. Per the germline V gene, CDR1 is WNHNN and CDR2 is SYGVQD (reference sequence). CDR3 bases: TGCGCCAGCAGTGATCAGACAGGGGATTTCGCTGAAGCTTTCTTT. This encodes CASSDQTGDFAEAFF.

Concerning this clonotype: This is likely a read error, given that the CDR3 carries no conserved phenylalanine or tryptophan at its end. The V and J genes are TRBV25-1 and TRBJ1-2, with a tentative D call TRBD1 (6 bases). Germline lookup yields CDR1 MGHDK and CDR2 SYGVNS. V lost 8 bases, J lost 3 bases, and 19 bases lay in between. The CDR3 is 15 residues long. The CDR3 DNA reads TGTGCCAGCCAAGGCAGGGGCGAAGAGCACTATGGCTACACCCTC. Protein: CASQGRGEEHYGYTL.

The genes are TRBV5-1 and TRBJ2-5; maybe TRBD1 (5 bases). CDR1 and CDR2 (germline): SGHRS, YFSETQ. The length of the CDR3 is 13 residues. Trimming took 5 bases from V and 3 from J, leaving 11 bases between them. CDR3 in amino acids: CASSRGSKETQYF. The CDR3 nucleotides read TGCGCCAGCAGTAGGGGCAGCAAAGAGACCCAGTACTTC.

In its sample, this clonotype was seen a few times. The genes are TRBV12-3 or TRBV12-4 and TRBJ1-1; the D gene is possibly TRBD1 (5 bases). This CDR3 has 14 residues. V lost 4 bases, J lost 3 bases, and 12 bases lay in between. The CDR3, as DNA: TGTGCCAGCAGTTATCTACCGGGACACACTGAAGCTTTCTTT. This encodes CASSYLPGHTEAFF.

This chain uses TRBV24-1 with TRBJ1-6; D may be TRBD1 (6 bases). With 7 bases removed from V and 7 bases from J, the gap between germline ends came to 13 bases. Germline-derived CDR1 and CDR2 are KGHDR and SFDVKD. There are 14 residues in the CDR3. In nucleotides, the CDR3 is TGTGCCACCAGCGAGGGACATGGGAATTCACCCCTCCACTTT. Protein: CATSEGHGNSPLHF.

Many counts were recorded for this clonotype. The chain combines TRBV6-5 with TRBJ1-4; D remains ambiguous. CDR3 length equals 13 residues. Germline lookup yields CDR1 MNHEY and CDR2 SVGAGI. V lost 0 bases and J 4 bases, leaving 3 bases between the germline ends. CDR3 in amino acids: CASSYSVNEKLFF. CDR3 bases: TGTGCCAGCAGTTACTCGGTTAATGAAAAACTGTTTTTT.

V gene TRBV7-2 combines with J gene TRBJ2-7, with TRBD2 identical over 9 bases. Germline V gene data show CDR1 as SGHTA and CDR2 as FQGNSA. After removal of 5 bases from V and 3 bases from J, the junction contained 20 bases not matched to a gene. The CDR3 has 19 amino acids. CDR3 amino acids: CASSQVGGTSTNTIYEQYF. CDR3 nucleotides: TGTGCCAGCAGCCAAGTCGGGGGGACTAGCACCAATACTATCTACGAGCAGTACTTC. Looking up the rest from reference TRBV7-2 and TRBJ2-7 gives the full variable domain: GAGVSQSPSNKVTEKGKDVELRCDPISGHTALYWYRQSLGQGLEFLIYFQGNSAPDKSGLPSDRFSAERTGGSVSTLTIQRTQQEDSAVYLCASSQVGGTSTNTIYEQYFGPGTRLTVT.

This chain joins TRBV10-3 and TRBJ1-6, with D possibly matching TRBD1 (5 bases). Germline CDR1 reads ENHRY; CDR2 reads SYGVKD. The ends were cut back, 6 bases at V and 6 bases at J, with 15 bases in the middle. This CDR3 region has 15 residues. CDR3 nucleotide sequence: TGTGCCATCAGGTTAGAGACAGCGATTAATTCACCCCTCCACTTT. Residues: CAIRLETAINSPLHF.

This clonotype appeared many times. The DNA of the CDR3 is TGTGCCATCAGTGAGGAATTCAGGGGTTTTACTGAAGCTTTCTTT. This translates into CAISEEFRGFTEAFF. The chain employs TRBV10-3 and TRBJ1-1; TRBD1 is a possible D gene (6 bases). Germline V gene sequence: CDR1 ENHRY, CDR2 SYGVKD. Trimming removed 2 bases from V and 5 bases from J, with 15 bases in between. The CDR3 has 15 residues.

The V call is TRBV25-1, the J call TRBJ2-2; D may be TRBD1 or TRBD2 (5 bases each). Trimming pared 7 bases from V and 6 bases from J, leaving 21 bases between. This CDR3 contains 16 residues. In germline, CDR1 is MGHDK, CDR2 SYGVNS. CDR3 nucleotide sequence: TGTGCCAGCACCGTAAGGACATCCCCCGGGGCCGGGGAGCTGTTTTTT. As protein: CASTVRTSPGAGELFF.

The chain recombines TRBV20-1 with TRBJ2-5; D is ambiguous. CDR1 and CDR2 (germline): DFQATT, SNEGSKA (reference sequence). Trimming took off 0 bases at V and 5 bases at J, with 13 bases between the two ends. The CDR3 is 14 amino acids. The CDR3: CSARDPVPAETQYF. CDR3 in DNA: TGCAGTGCTAGAGACCCCGTCCCAGCGGAGACCCAGTACTTC.

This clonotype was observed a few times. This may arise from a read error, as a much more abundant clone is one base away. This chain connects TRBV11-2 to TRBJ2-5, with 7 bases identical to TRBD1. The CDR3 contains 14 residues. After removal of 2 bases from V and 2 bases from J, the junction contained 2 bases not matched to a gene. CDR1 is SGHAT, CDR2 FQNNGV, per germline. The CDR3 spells CASSLKTGQETQYF. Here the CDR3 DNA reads TGTGCCAGCAGCTTAAAGACAGGGCAAGAGACCCAGTACTTC.

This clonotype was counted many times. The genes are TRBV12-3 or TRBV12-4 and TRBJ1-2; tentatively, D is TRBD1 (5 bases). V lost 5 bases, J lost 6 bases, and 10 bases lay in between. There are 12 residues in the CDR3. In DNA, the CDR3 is TGTGCCAGCAGTGACAGTGGGGATGGCTACACCTTC. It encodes CASSDSGDGYTF.

CDR3 coding DNA: TGTGCCAGCAGTGATGCAGGGGGTACCGGGGAGCTGTTTTTT. Translating it yields CASSDAGGTGELFF. The V call is TRBV25-1, the J call TRBJ2-2, with 7 bases fitting TRBD1. Germline lookup yields CDR1 MGHDK and CDR2 SYGVNS. The trim removed 3 bases at V and 5 bases at J, leaving 3 bases unmatched. CDR3 length equals 14 residues.

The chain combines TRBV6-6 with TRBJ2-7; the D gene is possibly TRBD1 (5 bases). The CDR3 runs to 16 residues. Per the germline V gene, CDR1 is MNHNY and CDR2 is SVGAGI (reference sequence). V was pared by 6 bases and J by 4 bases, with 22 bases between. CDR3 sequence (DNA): TGTGCCAGCAGCATTAGTTGGGGCGGAAGGGGTTACGAGCAGTACTTC. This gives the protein CASSISWGGRGYEQYF.

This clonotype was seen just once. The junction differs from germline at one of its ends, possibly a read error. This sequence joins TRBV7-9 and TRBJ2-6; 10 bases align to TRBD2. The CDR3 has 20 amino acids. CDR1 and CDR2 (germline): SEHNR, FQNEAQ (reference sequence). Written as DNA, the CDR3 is TGCGCCAGCAGCCAAGTATGGGCTAGCGGGGGTCAAACTGGGGCCAACGTCCTGACTTTC. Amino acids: CASSQVWASGGQTGANVLTF.

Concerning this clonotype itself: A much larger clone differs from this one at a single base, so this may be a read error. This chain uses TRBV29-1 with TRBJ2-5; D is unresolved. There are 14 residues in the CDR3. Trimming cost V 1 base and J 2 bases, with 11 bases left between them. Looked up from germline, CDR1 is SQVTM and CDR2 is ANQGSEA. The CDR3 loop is CSVEGAQDQETQYF. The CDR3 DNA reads TGCAGCGTTGAAGGAGCCCAGGATCAAGAGACCCAGTACTTC.

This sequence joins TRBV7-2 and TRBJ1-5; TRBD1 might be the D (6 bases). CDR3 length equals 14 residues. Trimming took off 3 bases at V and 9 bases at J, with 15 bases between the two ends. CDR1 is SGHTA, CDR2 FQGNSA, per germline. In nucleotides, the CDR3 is TGTGCCAGCAGCTTGGGGACACCAGATGGGCCCCAGCATTTT. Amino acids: CASSLGTPDGPQHF. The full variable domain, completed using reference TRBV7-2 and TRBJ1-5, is GAGVSQSPSNKVTEKGKDVELRCDPISGHTALYWYRQSLGQGLEFLIYFQGNSAPDKSGLPSDRFSAERTGGSVSTLTIQRTQQEDSAVYLCASSLGTPDGPQHFGDGTRLSIL.